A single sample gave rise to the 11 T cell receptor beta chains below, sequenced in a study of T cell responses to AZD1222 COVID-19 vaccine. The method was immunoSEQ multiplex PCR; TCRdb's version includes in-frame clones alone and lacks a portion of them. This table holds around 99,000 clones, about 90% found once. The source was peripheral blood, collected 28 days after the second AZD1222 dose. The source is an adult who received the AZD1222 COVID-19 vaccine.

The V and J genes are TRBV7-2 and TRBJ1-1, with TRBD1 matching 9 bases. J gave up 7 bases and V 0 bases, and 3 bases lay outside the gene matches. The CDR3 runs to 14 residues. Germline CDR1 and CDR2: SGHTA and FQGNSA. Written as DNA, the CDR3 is TGTGCCAGCAGCTTAGCGGACAGGGGCGTTGAAGCTTTCTTT. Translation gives CASSLADRGVEAFF.

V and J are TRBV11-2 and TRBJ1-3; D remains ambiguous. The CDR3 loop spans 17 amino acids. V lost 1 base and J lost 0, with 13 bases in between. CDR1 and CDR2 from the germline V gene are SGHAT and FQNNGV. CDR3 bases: TGTGCCAGCAGCTTAGCCAGTTCTTTGGGCTCTGGAAACACCATATATTTT. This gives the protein CASSLASSLGSGNTIYF.

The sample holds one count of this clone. CDR3: CASSFSPGASSYEQYF. The CDR3 bases are TGCGCCAGCAGCTTTTCCCCCGGGGCTTCCTCCTACGAGCAGTACTTC. The chain uses TRBV5-1 and TRBJ2-7, with D possibly called TRBD1 or TRBD2 (5 bases each). The length of the CDR3 is 16 residues. Germline-derived CDR1 and CDR2 are SGHRS and YFSETQ. The V end was cut by 2 bases, the J end by 0 bases, with 15 bases between.

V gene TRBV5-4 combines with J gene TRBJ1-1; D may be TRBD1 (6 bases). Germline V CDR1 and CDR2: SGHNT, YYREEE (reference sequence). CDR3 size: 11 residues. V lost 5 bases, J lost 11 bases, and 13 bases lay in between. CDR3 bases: TGTGCCAGCAGTCGGGGGCAAGAGGCTTTCTTT. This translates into CASSRGQEAFF.

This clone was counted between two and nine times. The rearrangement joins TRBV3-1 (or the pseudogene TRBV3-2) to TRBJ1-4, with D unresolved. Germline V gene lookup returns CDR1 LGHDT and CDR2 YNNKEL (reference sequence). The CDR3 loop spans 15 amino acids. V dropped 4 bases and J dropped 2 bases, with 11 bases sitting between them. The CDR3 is CASSRDRPTNEKLFF. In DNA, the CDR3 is TGTGCCAGCAGCCGGGATCGGCCCACTAATGAAAAACTGTTTTTT.

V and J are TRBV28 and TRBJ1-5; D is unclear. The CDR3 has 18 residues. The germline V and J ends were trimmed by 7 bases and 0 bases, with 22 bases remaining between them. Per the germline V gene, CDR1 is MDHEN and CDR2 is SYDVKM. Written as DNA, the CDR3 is TGTGCCAGCACCTCAGCTGGGTCGCCGGGGTATAGCAATCAGCCCCAGCATTTT. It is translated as CASTSAGSPGYSNQPQHF.

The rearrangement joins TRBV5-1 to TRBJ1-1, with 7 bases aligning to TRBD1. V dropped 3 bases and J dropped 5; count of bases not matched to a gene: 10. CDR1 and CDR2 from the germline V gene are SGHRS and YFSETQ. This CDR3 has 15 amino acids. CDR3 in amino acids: CASSSSADRVTEAFF. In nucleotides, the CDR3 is TGCGCCAGCAGCTCTTCCGCAGACAGGGTAACTGAAGCTTTCTTT.

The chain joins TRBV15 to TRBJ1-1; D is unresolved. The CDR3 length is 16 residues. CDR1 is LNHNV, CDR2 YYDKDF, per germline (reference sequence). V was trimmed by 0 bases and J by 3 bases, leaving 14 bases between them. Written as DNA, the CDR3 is TGTGCCACCAGCAGAGATTTCCGGGGTTCGGACACTGAAGCTTTCTTT. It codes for CATSRDFRGSDTEAFF.

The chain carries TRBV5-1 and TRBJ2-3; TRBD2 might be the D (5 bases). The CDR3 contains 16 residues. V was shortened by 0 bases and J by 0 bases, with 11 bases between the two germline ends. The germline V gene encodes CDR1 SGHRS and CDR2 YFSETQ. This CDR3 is CASSLGRGISTDTQYF. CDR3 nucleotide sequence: TGCGCCAGCAGCTTGGGACGGGGTATTAGCACAGATACGCAGTATTTT.

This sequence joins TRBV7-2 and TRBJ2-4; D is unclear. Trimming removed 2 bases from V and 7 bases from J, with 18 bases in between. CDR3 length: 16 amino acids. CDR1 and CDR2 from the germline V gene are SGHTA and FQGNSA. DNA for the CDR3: TGTGCCAGCAGCTTAACGCAAGACAATAGGAAGAACATTCAGTACTTC. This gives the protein CASSLTQDNRKNIQYF.

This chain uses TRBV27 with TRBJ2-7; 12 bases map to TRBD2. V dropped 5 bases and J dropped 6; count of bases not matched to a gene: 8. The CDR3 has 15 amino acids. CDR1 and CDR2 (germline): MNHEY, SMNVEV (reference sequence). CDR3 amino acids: CASSQLAGGPTEQYF. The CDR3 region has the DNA TGTGCCAGCAGTCAACTAGCGGGAGGCCCCACCGAGCAGTACTTC.